The 14 T cell receptor beta chains reported below all come from one sample, sequenced in a study of blood T cell repertoires in COVID-19. Profiled with immunoSEQ multiplex PCR; TCRdb holds only in-frame clones, not every one. The sample carries 200,000 or so clones, roughly 84% recorded once. Sample: peripheral blood. The receptor set was obtained from a young woman who had recovered from COVID-19.

This sequence joins TRBV19 and TRBJ1-2; D is unclear. The CDR3 sequence is 14 residues long. CDR1 and CDR2 from the germline V gene are LNHDA and SQIVND (reference sequence). Trimming stripped 8 bases from V and 5 bases from J, with 18 bases between. CDR3 nucleotide sequence: TGTGCCAGTGCCTACCCTATGACACCGTATGGCTACACCTTC. Its translation: CASAYPMTPYGYTF.

The chain uses TRBV4-2 and TRBJ2-7; TRBD2 agrees at 10 bases. After removal of 2 bases from V and 6 bases from J, the junction contained 4 bases not matched to a gene. Germline loops: CDR1 LGHNA, CDR2 YNFKEQ. The CDR3 is made up of 14 amino acids. Here the CDR3 reads CASSQTGLATEQYF. The CDR3 nucleotides read TGTGCCAGCAGCCAAACGGGACTAGCGACCGAGCAGTACTTC.

This clone was detected only a few times. This chain uses TRBV5-1 with TRBJ1-1; D possibly corresponds to TRBD1 (5 bases). The germline V and J ends were trimmed by 4 bases and 1 base, with 14 bases remaining between them. Germline V gene data show CDR1 as SGHRS and CDR2 as YFSETQ. The CDR3 covers 15 residues. The CDR3 DNA sequence: TGCGCCAGCAGCCATCCCACCCAGGGGAACACTGAAGCTTTCTTT. Translated: CASSHPTQGNTEAFF.

V gene TRBV28 combines with J gene TRBJ2-1, with 15 nucleotides matching TRBD2. Germline V CDR1 and CDR2: MDHEN, SYDVKM. This CDR3 region has 17 residues. Unmatched junction bases numbered 6, after V lost 7 bases and J lost 2 bases. The chain's CDR3 is CASTGTSGRNAYNEQFF. CDR3 nucleotide sequence: TGTGCCAGCACCGGGACTAGCGGGAGGAACGCCTACAATGAGCAGTTCTTC.

This chain joins TRBV28 and TRBJ1-5; no clear D gene. Germline V gene lookup returns CDR1 MDHEN and CDR2 SYDVKM. The CDR3 is made up of 14 amino acids. V was trimmed by 7 bases and J by 3 bases, leaving 13 bases between them. The CDR3 here is CASISVKTNQPQHF. The CDR3, as DNA: TGTGCCAGCATTAGCGTTAAAACCAATCAGCCCCAGCATTTT.

The chain links TRBV6-5 to TRBJ1-3; perhaps TRBD1 as D (6 bases). The germline V gene has CDR1 MNHEY and CDR2 SVGAGI. Trimming took 5 bases from V and 0 from J, leaving 11 bases between them. This CDR3 has 15 amino acids. The CDR3 spells CASSMTTGSGNTIYF. CDR3 sequence (DNA): TGTGCCAGCAGTATGACGACAGGCTCTGGAAACACCATATATTTT.

The V and J genes are TRBV9 and TRBJ2-3, with D tentatively TRBD2 (5 bases). With 1 base removed from V and 4 bases from J, the gap between germline ends came to 7 bases. This CDR3 is 13 amino acids long. The germline V gene encodes CDR1 SGDLS and CDR2 YYNGEE. The CDR3 DNA follows: TGTGCCAGCAGCGTATTCGGGGCAGATACGCAGTATTTT. This encodes CASSVFGADTQYF.

The chain uses TRBV27 and TRBJ1-4; 7 bases align to TRBD1. Unmatched junction bases numbered 13, after V lost 6 bases and J lost 0 bases. In germline, CDR1 is MNHEY, CDR2 SMNVEV (reference sequence). This CDR3 contains 18 residues. The CDR3 is CASSPDRVDWATNEKLFF. The CDR3, as DNA: TGTGCCAGCAGCCCTGACAGGGTCGATTGGGCAACTAATGAAAAACTGTTTTTT.

The chain has TRBV5-4 and TRBJ2-2; D call uncertain. CDR3 size: 14 residues. Germline lookup yields CDR1 SGHNT and CDR2 YYREEE (reference sequence). The V and J ends lost 2 bases and 4 bases respectively, with 9 bases between them. The CDR3 loop reads CASSFSYSTGELFF. As DNA, the CDR3 is TGTGCCAGCAGCTTTAGTTACAGCACCGGGGAGCTGTTTTTT. The full variable domain, its missing parts supplied by reference TRBV5-4 and TRBJ2-2, is ETGVTQSPTHLIKTRGQQVTLRCSSQSGHNTVSWYQQALGQGPQFIFQYYREEENGRGNFPPRFSGLQFPNYSSELNVNALELDDSALYLCASSFSYSTGELFFGEGSRLTVL.

The chain combines TRBV13 with TRBJ2-1, with 7 bases that match TRBD2. V lost 5 bases and J lost 0; bases outside the gene matches: 10. The germline V gene has CDR1 PRHDT and CDR2 FYEKMQ (reference sequence). This CDR3 comprises 17 residues. CDR3 DNA sequence: TGTGCCAGCAGCCCTTCGGGGTGGACTAGCTCCTACAATGAGCAGTTCTTC. Protein: CASSPSGWTSSYNEQFF.

V gene TRBV27 combines with J gene TRBJ1-5, with 11 bases lining up with TRBD1. Germline CDR1 and CDR2: MNHEY and SMNVEV (reference sequence). Trimming took 2 bases from V and 0 from J; bases not matched to a gene: 3. The CDR3 consists of 17 residues. CDR3 protein: CASSLTGQGDSNQPQHF. CDR3 in DNA: TGTGCCAGCAGTTTAACGGGACAGGGGGATAGCAATCAGCCCCAGCATTTT.

V is TRBV5-1 and J is TRBJ2-3; 9 bases are shared with TRBD1. This CDR3 contains 16 residues. V lost 1 base, J lost 6 bases, and 9 bases stayed unmatched. Germline CDR1 and CDR2: SGHRS and YFSETQ. CDR3 nucleotide sequence: TGCGCCAGCAGCTTGTTTATTGGACAGGGGTCGGATACGCAGTATTTT. It specifies CASSLFIGQGSDTQYF.

This chain uses TRBV7-9 with TRBJ2-2; TRBD2 matches at 7 bases. The CDR3 contains 14 residues. Unmatched junction bases numbered 2, after V lost 3 bases and J lost 4 bases. Germline values: CDR1 SEHNR, CDR2 FQNEAQ (reference sequence). The CDR3 region is CASSLGGATGELFF. The CDR3 region has the DNA TGTGCCAGCAGCTTGGGAGGGGCCACCGGGGAGCTGTTTTTT.

V usage is TRBV5-1 and J usage is TRBJ1-4; TRBD1 agrees at 8 bases. Germline V gene lookup returns CDR1 SGHRS and CDR2 YFSETQ. The trim removed 3 bases at V and 7 bases at J, leaving 8 bases unmatched. The CDR3 has 15 amino acids. In DNA, the CDR3 is TGCGCCAGCAGCTCCTCGACAGGGGAGGGTGAAAAACTGTTTTTT. Protein: CASSSSTGEGEKLFF.